The clone carrying this T cell receptor beta chain was recorded a few times. Its antigen is unknown. The sample originates from a study of T cells in Graves' hyperthyroidism and ophthalmopathy. Disease duration under 2 months; hyperthyroidism patients were aged 18 to 65. PBMCs came from 7.5 to 10 ml fresh peripheral blood. Study-level points and caveats: Most expanded thyroid clonotypes above 0.001 recurred in blood.

Amplification yielded TCR beta CDR3 regions, with RNA transcripts as the source. TCR CDR3 regions were first amplified by RT-PCR with HTBI primers. MiXCR, run by TCRdb on the multiplex PCR reads, gives a single entry per CDR3 protein. The sample lists approximately 360,000 distinct CDR3 sequences; approximately 14% were seen once. Germline V gives CDR1 LGHNA, CDR2 YNFKEQ. With 1 base clipped from V and 6 bases from J, the junction kept 2 bases outside the gene matches. The CDR3 contains 13 residues. The chain joins TRBV4-2 to TRBJ2-7; 8 positions agree with TRBD1. The sequence came from a woman aged 18-35 years with Graves' hyperthyroidism that later progressed to Graves' ophthalmopathy. The sequencing sample was made of blood. The CDR3 DNA sequence: TGTGCCAGCAGCCAAGGGCAGGGGGCCGAGCAGTACTTC. Translating gives CASSQGQGAEQYF.